This T cell receptor (beta chain) was observed in a study of OX40 agonist ivuxolimab in advanced cancers. Turning to the study itself: There were three patients with partial responses, one having hepatocellular carcinoma and two cutaneous melanoma. Findings and caveats of the study: Low normalized T-cell clonal expansion also characterized some of the nonresponders. Expanded clones tended on average to be more numerous among CD8+ T cells than CD4+.

TCRdb's table, derived via immunoSEQ multiplex PCR, lists solely in-frame clones and lacks some. The table has about 76,000 clones, roughly 88% seen once. About this clone: No antigen is known for it.

Trimming took 3 bases from V and 4 from J; bases not matched to a gene: 4. This CDR3 has 15 amino acids. Per the germline V gene, CDR1 is SGDLS and CDR2 is YYNGEE. Baseline was the first blood sampling point, followed by cycle 4 day 1 and cycle 7 day 1. This TCR came from an adult with an advanced solid tumor such as melanoma, head and neck, liver or kidney cancer. This sequence joins TRBV9 and TRBJ2-2, with 9 nucleotides matching TRBD1. Sequenced here: CD4+ or CD8+ T cells sorted from blood, sampled in a trial of the OX40 agonist ivuxolimab. CDR3 region: CASSGGTGPTGELFF. CDR3 DNA sequence: TGTGCCAGCAGCGGAGGGACAGGGCCCACCGGGGAGCTGTTTTTT. The variable domain in full, with the rest retrieved from reference TRBV9 and TRBJ2-2, is DSGVTQTPKHLITATGQRVTLRCSPRSGDLSVYWYQQSLDQGLQFLIQYYNGEERAKGNILERFSAQQFPDLHSELNLSSLELGDSALYFCASSGGTGPTGELFFGEGSRLTVL.